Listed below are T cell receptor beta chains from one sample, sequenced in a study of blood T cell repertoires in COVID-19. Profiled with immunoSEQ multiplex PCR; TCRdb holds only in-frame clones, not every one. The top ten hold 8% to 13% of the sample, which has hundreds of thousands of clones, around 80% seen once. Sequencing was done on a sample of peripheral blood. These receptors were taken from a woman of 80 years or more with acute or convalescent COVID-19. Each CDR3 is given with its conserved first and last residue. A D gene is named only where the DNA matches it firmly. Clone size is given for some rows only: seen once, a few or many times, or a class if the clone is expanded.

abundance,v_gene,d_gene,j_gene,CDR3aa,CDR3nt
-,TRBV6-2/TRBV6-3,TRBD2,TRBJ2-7,CASSYSSGVYEQYF,TGTGCCAGCAGTTACTCCAGCGGGGTCTACGAGCAGTACTTC
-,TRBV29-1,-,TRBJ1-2,CSVEQGFYGYTF,TGCAGCGTTGAACAGGGGTTCTATGGCTACACCTTC
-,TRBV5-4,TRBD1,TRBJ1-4,CASSPGPGQGDEKLFF,TGTGCCAGCAGCCCTGGACCGGGACAGGGGGATGAAAAACTGTTTTTT
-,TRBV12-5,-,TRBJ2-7,CASGLSQGEQYF,TGTGCTAGTGGTTTGAGTCAGGGCGAGCAGTACTTC
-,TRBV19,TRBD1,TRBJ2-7,CASSFMVGQEAYEQYF,TGTGCCAGTAGTTTCATGGTGGGACAGGAGGCGTACGAGCAGTACTTC
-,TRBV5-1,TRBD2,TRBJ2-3,CASRMLSGGTDTQYF,TGCGCCAGCAGGATGCTGAGCGGGGGCACAGATACGCAGTATTTT
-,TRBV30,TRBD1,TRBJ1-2,CAWVTGGNYGYTF,TGTGCCTGGGTGACAGGGGGAAACTATGGCTACACCTTC
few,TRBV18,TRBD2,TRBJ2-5,CASSPLGLAGQETQYF,TGTGCCAGCTCACCACTGGGACTAGCGGGACAAGAGACCCAGTACTTC
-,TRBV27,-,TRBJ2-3,CASRVRGPSTDTQYF,TGTGCCAGCAGGGTCCGGGGTCCTAGCACAGATACGCAGTATTTT
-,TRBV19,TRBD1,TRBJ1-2,CASSEGTGNYGYTF,TGTGCCAGTAGTGAAGGGACAGGCAACTATGGCTACACCTTC
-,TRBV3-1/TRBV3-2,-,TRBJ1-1,CASSSTLGDTEAFF,TGTGCCAGCAGTTCGACGTTAGGGGACACTGAAGCTTTCTTT
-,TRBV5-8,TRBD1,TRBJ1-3,CASRQTGGGQNTIYF,TGTGCCAGCAGACAAACAGGGGGAGGACAAAACACCATATATTTT
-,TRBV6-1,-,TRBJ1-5,CASSEARYRVQPQHF,TGTGCCAGCAGTGAAGCAAGATACAGGGTACAGCCCCAGCATTTT
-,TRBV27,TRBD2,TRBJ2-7,CASSLATSGGAVYEQYF,TGTGCCAGCAGTTTAGCGACTAGCGGGGGGGCCGTCTACGAGCAGTACTTC
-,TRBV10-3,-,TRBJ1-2,CAISERPGNGYGYTF,TGTGCCATCAGTGAGAGGCCGGGGAACGGCTATGGCTACACCTTC
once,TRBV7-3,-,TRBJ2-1,CASSLHRAVNNEQFF,TGTGCCAGCAGCCTCCATCGAGCGGTCAACAATGAGCAGTTCTTC
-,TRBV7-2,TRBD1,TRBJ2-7,CASSPLGQGLEQYF,TGTGCCAGCAGCCCATTGGGACAGGGACTCGAGCAGTACTTC
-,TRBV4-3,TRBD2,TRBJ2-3,CASSQPGTSFTPQYF,TGCGCCAGCAGCCAGCCCGGGACTAGCTTTACACCGCAGTATTTT
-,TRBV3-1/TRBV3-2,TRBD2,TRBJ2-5,CASSQARYSGGFKETQYF,TGTGCCAGCAGCCAAGCCCGGTACAGCGGGGGGTTTAAGGAGACCCAGTACTTC
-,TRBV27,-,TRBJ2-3,CASRGAAAGGTLVASTDTQYF,TGTGCCAGCAGGGGTGCTGCGGCAGGGGGGACCCTAGTGGCTAGCACAGATACGCAGTATTTT
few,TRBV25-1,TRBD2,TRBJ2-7,CASSEYFRVTSGGYEQYF,TGTGCCAGCAGTGAATATTTCCGGGTGACTAGCGGGGGCTACGAGCAGTACTTC
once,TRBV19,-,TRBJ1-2,CASSTRDTANYGYTF,TGTGCCAGTAGTACCCGGGACACCGCTAACTATGGCTACACCTTC
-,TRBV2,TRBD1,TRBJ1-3,CASSQGHSGNTIYF,TGTGCCAGTTCACAGGGGCACTCTGGAAACACCATATATTTT